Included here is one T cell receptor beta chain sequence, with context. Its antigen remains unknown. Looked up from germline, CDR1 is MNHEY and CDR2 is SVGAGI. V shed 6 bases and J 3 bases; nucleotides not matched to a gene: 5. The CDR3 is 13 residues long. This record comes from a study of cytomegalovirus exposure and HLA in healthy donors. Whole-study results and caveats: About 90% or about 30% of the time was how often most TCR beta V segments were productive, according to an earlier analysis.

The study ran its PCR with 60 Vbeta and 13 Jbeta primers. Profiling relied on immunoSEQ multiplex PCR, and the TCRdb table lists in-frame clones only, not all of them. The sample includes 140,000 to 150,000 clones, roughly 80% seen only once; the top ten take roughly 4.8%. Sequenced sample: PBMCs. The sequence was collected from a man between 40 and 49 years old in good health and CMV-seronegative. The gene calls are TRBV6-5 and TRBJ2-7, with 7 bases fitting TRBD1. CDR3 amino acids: CASREQGNYEQYF. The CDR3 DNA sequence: TGTGCCAGCAGGGAACAGGGGAACTACGAGCAGTACTTC.